The clone carrying this T cell receptor beta chain was recorded a few times. This specimen comes from a study of cytomegalovirus exposure and HLA in healthy donors. Background on the study: Falling in the Caucasian-associated ancestry cluster were approximately 84% of some 400 genotyped donors.

In the PCR, 60 Vbeta and 13 Jbeta primers were used. Sequencing was performed with immunoSEQ multiplex PCR; in TCRdb, only in-frame clones are kept and a portion is missing. The repertoire holds about 68,000 clones, 75% to 85% seen once, with around 6.3% in the top ten. Between the trimmed V and J ends, which lost 0 bases and 7 bases, there was a span of 13 bases. The CDR3 is made up of 14 amino acids. The germline V gene encodes CDR1 MGHRA and CDR2 YSYEKL. This chain joins TRBV4-1 and TRBJ2-7, with a tentative D call TRBD1 (6 bases). This TCR was recovered from a human donor in good health. The sequenced sample was PBMCs. CDR3 residues: CASSQDLRGWEQYF. For the CDR3, the DNA is TGCGCCAGCAGCCAAGATCTCAGGGGATGGGAGCAGTACTTC.